These T cell receptor beta chains were read from a single sample in a study of Graves' ophthalmopathy and Graves' hyperthyroidism. TCRdb itself ran the multiplex PCR reads through MiXCR, one entry per CDR3 protein. The table records approximately 45,000 distinct CDR3 sequences, less than 65% of them present only once. The sample was peripheral blood. These receptors were obtained from an adult man with Graves' ophthalmopathy. The CDR3 runs from the conserved cysteine through the conserved F or W. D genes are given only for firm matches. Some rows mark clone size as missing; the rest say once, few, many or name a class of expanded clone.

NA | NA | TRBJ2-5 | TRBV20-1 | CSAPGHSSKETQYF | TGCAGTGCTCCCGGACATAGTAGTAAAGAGACCCAGTACTTC
many | TRBD2 | TRBJ2-5 | TRBV6-1 | CASSEVTAGGRETQYF | TGTGCCAGCAGTGAAGTTACGGCGGGAGGCAGGGAGACCCAGTACTTC
NA | NA | TRBJ2-3 | TRBV7-9 | CASSLGVQGSTDTQYF | TGTGCCAGCAGCTTGGGGGTTCAGGGGAGCACAGATACGCAGTATTTT
medium-sized | NA | TRBJ1-6 | TRBV9 | CASSVETGIDSPLHF | TGTGCCAGCAGCGTAGAAACAGGGATAGACTCACCCCTCCACTTT
NA | NA | TRBJ2-6 | TRBV7-8 | CASSLTNRANVLTF | TGTGCCAGCAGCTTAACGAACAGGGCAAACGTCCTGACTTTC
many | NA | TRBJ2-3 | TRBV7-9 | CASSLAGSVDTQYF | TGTGCCAGCAGCTTAGCGGGTAGCGTGGATACGCAGTATTTT
many | NA | TRBJ1-2 | TRBV5-6 | CASSLSYYGYTF | TGTGCCAGCAGCTTGAGTTACTATGGCTACACCTTC
many | TRBD1 | TRBJ1-2 | TRBV6-2/TRBV6-3 | CASRPTGALYGYTF | TGTGCCAGCAGGCCGACAGGGGCGCTTTATGGCTACACCTTC
many | NA | TRBJ2-2 | TRBV28 | CAIRTGLANTGELFF | TGTGCCATCAGGACGGGGCTCGCGAACACCGGGGAGCTGTTTTTT
few | NA | TRBJ2-5 | TRBV29-1 | CSVESGQGEETQYF | TGCAGCGTTGAAAGCGGGCAGGGGGAGGAGACCCAGTACTTC
NA | TRBD2 | TRBJ2-2 | TRBV20-1 | CSASTSGGNTGELFF | TGCAGTGCCAGTACTAGCGGGGGAAACACCGGGGAGCTGTTTTTT
many | TRBD1 | TRBJ2-3 | TRBV7-9 | CASSLNRGLPDTQYF | TGTGCCAGCAGCTTAAATAGGGGGCTGCCAGATACGCAGTATTTT
many | NA | TRBJ1-1 | TRBV6-1 | CASRGGAEAFF | TGTGCCAGCAGGGGAGGGGCTGAAGCTTTCTTT
many | NA | TRBJ1-3 | TRBV6-6 | CASSLPVDSGNTIYF | TGTGCCAGCAGTCTTCCTGTGGACTCTGGAAACACCATATATTTT
few | NA | TRBJ2-5 | TRBV5-6 | CASSLGGIFRQETQYF | TGTGCCAGCAGCTTAGGGGGGATATTCCGCCAAGAGACCCAGTACTTC
NA | NA | TRBJ1-4 | TRBV6-6 | CASGYLKGSNEKLFF | TGTGCCAGCGGCTACTTGAAGGGGTCTAATGAAAAACTGTTTTTT
few | NA | TRBJ2-5 | TRBV14 | CASSQVREFGTQYF | TGTGCCAGCAGCCAAGTACGGGAATTTGGGACCCAGTACTTC
many | NA | TRBJ1-2 | TRBV28 | CASSFGRRRGYTF | TGTGCCAGCAGTTTTGGTAGAAGACGAGGCTACACCTTC
once | TRBD1 | TRBJ2-2 | TRBV20-1 | CSARVITDRGFTGELFF | TGCAGTGCTAGAGTAATCACGGACAGGGGATTCACCGGGGAGCTGTTTTTT
NA | TRBD1 | TRBJ2-7 | TRBV20-1 | CSAREGQGIYEQYF | TGCAGTGCTAGAGAGGGACAGGGGATTTACGAGCAGTACTTC
few | NA | TRBJ1-5 | TRBV10-3 | CASGGGGQPQHF | TGTGCCAGCGGGGGGGGGGGTCAGCCCCAGCATTTT
many | TRBD1 | TRBJ2-4 | TRBV29-1 | CSVEMYRGEAKNIQYF | TGCAGCGTTGAAATGTACAGGGGGGAAGCCAAAAACATTCAGTACTTC
many | NA | TRBJ2-3 | TRBV19 | CASGTVSTDTQYF | TGTGCCAGTGGGACGGTCAGCACAGATACGCAGTATTTT
NA | TRBD2 | TRBJ2-3 | TRBV20-1 | CSGSGRRDTQYF | TGCAGTGGTAGCGGGAGGAGAGATACGCAGTATTTT
NA | NA | TRBJ2-3 | TRBV6-6 | CASSYADTQYF | TGTGCCAGCAGTTACGCAGATACGCAGTATTTT
many | NA | TRBJ2-2 | TRBV29-1 | CSVEENTGELFF | TGCAGCGTTGAAGAGAACACCGGGGAGCTGTTTTTT
NA | TRBD1 | TRBJ2-1 | TRBV30 | CAWRGVDRGRSEQFF | TGTGCCTGGAGGGGCGTCGACAGGGGAAGAAGTGAGCAGTTCTTC
NA | NA | TRBJ2-2 | TRBV20-1 | CSARAFWGGLGGEPFF | TGCAGTGCTAGAGCTTTTTGGGGGGGGCTAGGCGGGGAGCCGTTTTTT
NA | TRBD1 | TRBJ2-4 | TRBV9 | CASSVKGARNIQYF | TGTGCCAGCAGCGTAAAGGGGGCGAGAAACATTCAGTACTTC
NA | TRBD1 | TRBJ2-1 | TRBV20-1 | CSASDSGTGGNEQFF | TGCAGTGCTTCAGACTCGGGGACAGGGGGGAATGAGCAGTTCTTC
once | TRBD1 | TRBJ1-4 | TRBV9 | CASSGRTGDEKLFF | TGTGCCAGCAGCGGACGGACAGGGGATGAAAAACTGTTTTTT
NA | TRBD2 | TRBJ2-2 | TRBV5-1 | CASSLPLAGDTGELFF | TGCGCCAGCAGCTTACCACTAGCGGGGGACACCGGGGAGCTGTTTTTT
many | NA | TRBJ2-5 | TRBV20-1 | CSAPLASSETQYF | TGCAGTGCTCCTCTAGCGAGCAGCGAGACCCAGTACTTC
NA | NA | TRBJ2-7 | TRBV6-5 | CASRPRADRGYEQYF | TGTGCCAGCAGACCCAGGGCCGACCGGGGGTACGAGCAGTACTTC
NA | NA | TRBJ2-1 | TRBV12-3/TRBV12-4 | CASRGNEQFF | TGTGCCAGCAGGGGCAATGAGCAGTTCTTC
NA | NA | TRBJ2-2 | TRBV9 | CASSAGPEGTGELFF | TGTGCCAGCAGCGCCGGCCCCGAGGGCACCGGGGAGCTGTTTTTT
medium-sized | NA | TRBJ2-5 | TRBV29-1 | CSVDRQQETQYF | TGCAGCGTTGATCGACAGCAAGAGACCCAGTACTTC
NA | TRBD2 | TRBJ2-3 | TRBV11-2 | CASSLWGLAGEGDTLYF | TGTGCCAGCAGCTTATGGGGGCTAGCGGGGGAGGGAGATACGCTGTATTTT
once | NA | TRBJ1-4 | TRBV6-6 | CASRRGGSSEKLFF | TGTGCCAGCAGAAGGGGGGGTTCGAGTGAAAAACTGTTTTTT
NA | NA | TRBJ1-2 | TRBV4-1 | CASSQVENYGYTF | TGCGCCAGCAGCCAAGTTGAAAACTATGGCTACACCTTC
NA | TRBD2 | TRBJ2-5 | TRBV20-1 | CSAAPLAGPTETQYF | TGCAGTGCTGCACCACTAGCGGGCCCCACAGAGACCCAGTACTTC
NA | TRBD1 | TRBJ2-7 | TRBV29-1 | CSVAGTGWEQYF | TGCAGCGTTGCCGGGACAGGGTGGGAGCAGTACTTC
many | TRBD1 | TRBJ1-5 | TRBV7-8 | CASTPRDRGSNQPQHF | TGTGCCAGCACCCCTCGGGACAGGGGAAGCAATCAGCCCCAGCATTTT
many | NA | TRBJ2-7 | TRBV7-2 | CASSLMRRGSYEQYF | TGTGCCAGCAGCTTAATGCGGCGGGGAAGCTACGAGCAGTACTTC
many | NA | TRBJ1-2 | TRBV7-2 | CASSLVAMDTDYGYTF | TGTGCCAGCAGCTTAGTAGCCATGGACACGGACTATGGCTACACCTTC
NA | TRBD2 | TRBJ2-1 | TRBV10-3 | CAYAGTSDEQFF | TGTGCCTACGCCGGGACTAGCGATGAGCAGTTCTTC
NA | TRBD2 | TRBJ2-7 | TRBV29-1 | CSLTSGTYYNEQYF | TGCAGCTTAACGAGCGGGACCTACTACAATGAGCAGTACTTC
NA | NA | TRBJ2-5 | TRBV29-1 | CSVDEGNEKLFFGSGTQYF | NA